This T cell receptor beta chain derives from a study of blood T cell repertoires in COVID-19. Study-level information: Sites in the United States, Italy and Spain provided acute and convalescent COVID-19 samples. Sample material is recorded as cDNA or gDNA derived from T cells, B-cell-depleted T cells, or PBMCs.

Authors' processing steps: Reference gene primer amplification in the assay estimated nucleated cell counts. TCRdb keeps only in-frame clones here, not all; method: immunoSEQ multiplex PCR. That table is the source of V, J and clone size, and D and trimming were worked out from the DNA. The table shows approximately 250,000 clones, with more than 85% occurring only once. The CDR3 loop spans 13 amino acids. The germline CDR1 and CDR2 sequences are LGHDT and YNNKEL (reference sequence). The V end was cut by 2 bases, the J end by 12 bases, with 14 bases between. The sequencing input was peripheral blood. The chain is built from TRBV3-1 (or the pseudogene TRBV3-2) and TRBJ2-1; D perhaps matches TRBD2 (6 bases). This TCR was recovered from a man between 18 and 35 years old with active or convalescent COVID-19. This CDR3 reads CASSQRGRNPQFF. CDR3 sequence (DNA): TGTGCCAGCAGCCAACGAGGGAGGAACCCGCAGTTCTTC.